This TCR beta chain was sequenced in a study of beta chain features in type 1 diabetes (dated by TCRdb to the late 2010s). Concerning the study at large: Mean age, gender distribution, total cell number and subset yield were not different between patients and healthy donors. The study compared the TCRB repertoires of sorted circulating CD4+ T cell subsets in recently diagnosed type 1 diabetes patients with those in matched healthy donors. Whereas all 30 or so donors provided naive and central memory subsets, regulatory and stem cell-like memory subsets were isolated from just 8 patients and about 8 healthy donors. A total of around 110,000,000 sorted cells were examined across all samples, and RNA yield correlated strongly with the number of cells per subset. The research as a whole found: Shorter templates might have been favored by PCR, but patient and control samples were amplified and corrected together, so both groups would have been affected equally by any skew. Because cDNA was sequenced instead of genomic DNA, highly expressing activated cells could be over-represented, though the groups showed no difference in activation or CD3 levels. Because small numbers of individuals were included in the HLA sub-analyses, any influence of HLA type on TCRB rearrangement was left unresolved. A moderate but significant shortening of TCRB CDR3 length was observed in type 1 diabetes patients in all four CD4+ subsets. At VDJ recombination sites, type 1 diabetes patients had fewer insertions and more deleted nucleotides, which implies abnormalities in thymic rearrangement. Naive, central memory and regulatory TCRB repertoires appeared more similar among patients than among healthy donors.

As for this clone: Its cognate antigen has yet to be identified. Base qualities are not at hand, and no much larger clone is one base apart.

The entire amount of isolated RNA was reverse transcribed using the High Capacity cDNA Reverse Transcription Kit, so the sequenced TCRB transcripts were expressed ones. Deep immunoSEQ sequencing was performed on naive, central memory and regulatory T cell samples, with an average of about 3.57 million total reads per sample. Sorted cells were lysed in RLT buffer and RNA was extracted with DNase-treated RNeasy Micro or Mini kits, depending on cell number. Each cell subset was processed on its own to prevent cross-contamination, while patient and healthy donor samples were processed together. TCRB sequences were amplified from cDNA with the immunoSEQ multiplex PCR, producing 87-bp fragments spanning the CDR3 region. The amplicons were sequenced using the Illumina HiSeq platform. For the original study's pipeline: PCR bias was computationally corrected using synthetic template baselines, reads within Hamming distance 2 were collapsed, and singletons that could not be merged were discarded. By aligning reads against IMGT, V, D and J genes, CDR3 length, and insertions or deletions at six rearrangement sites were assigned. Clonotype counts were normalized to sorted cell number within each subset before computing true diversity and Gini coefficients with the tcR R package. The overlap coefficient, calculated on TCRB nucleotide sequences, was used to measure repertoire sharing. In TCRdb, the immuneACCESS table is reduced to in-frame sequences with V and J assigned. These tables do not hold every clone; where another copy was compared, an unresolved V gene accounts for under half, and the others remain unexplained. V and J calls plus clone size are reproduced from that table; the DNA served to infer D and trimming. Recorded for this sample are 52,000 or so clones; about 50% of them occurred a single time. Approximately 2.5% of the sample rests with the top ten.

From each donor, a single peripheral blood sample of about 116 mL on average was drawn into heparinised tubes. A BD FACSAria II was used to sort naive, central memory, regulatory and stem cell-like memory CD4+ T cells with a panel that included CD45RO, CCR7, CD25, CD127, CD95 and CD27. Purity was above 95% for every sorted population. PBMCs were isolated immediately by Lymphoprep density gradient centrifugation and stained directly without culture. Samples were stained and sorted in pairs, with one healthy donor and one patient per experiment, so that batch effects were minimized. V is clipped by 3 bases and J by 4 bases, and the sequence between their germline boundaries is 21 bases long. CDR1 LNHDA and CDR2 SQIVND were looked up in the germline V gene (reference sequence). There are 17 amino acids in the CDR3, from cysteine to phenylalanine inclusive. The entry retains the CDR3 DNA only, 51 bases that are in frame from base 1.

The chain couples TRBV19 to TRBJ1-2; TRBD1 might be the D gene, on 6 matching bases. The receptor was isolated from a woman aged 40 to 49 with type 1 diabetes. Sequenced material: Tregs from blood. In light of the paper, this sample's cell subset or site label describes: regulatory CD4+ T cells. In nucleotides, the sequence is TGTGCCAGTAGTATCGTCGGACAACCGGGACACGGCTATGGCTACACCTTC. This gives the protein CASSIVGQPGHGYGYTF.